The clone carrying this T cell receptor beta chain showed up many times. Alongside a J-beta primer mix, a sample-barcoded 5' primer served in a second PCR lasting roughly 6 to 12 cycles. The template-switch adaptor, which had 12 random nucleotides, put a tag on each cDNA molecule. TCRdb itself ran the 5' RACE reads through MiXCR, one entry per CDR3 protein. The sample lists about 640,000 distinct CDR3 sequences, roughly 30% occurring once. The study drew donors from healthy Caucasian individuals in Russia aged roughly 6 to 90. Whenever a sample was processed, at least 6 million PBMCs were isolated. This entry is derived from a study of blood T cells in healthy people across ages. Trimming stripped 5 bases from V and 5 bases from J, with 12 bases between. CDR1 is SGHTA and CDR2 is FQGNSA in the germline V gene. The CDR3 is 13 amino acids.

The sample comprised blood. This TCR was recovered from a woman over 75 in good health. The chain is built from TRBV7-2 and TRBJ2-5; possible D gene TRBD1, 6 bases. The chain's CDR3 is CASSPGGGETQYF. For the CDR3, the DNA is TGTGCCAGCAGCCCTGGGGGCGGCGAGACCCAGTACTTC. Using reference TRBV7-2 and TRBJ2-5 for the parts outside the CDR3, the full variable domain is GAGVSQSPSNKVTEKGKDVELRCDPISGHTALYWYRQSLGQGLEFLIYFQGNSAPDKSGLPSDRFSAERTGGSVSTLTIQRTQQEDSAVYLCASSPGGGETQYFGPGTRLLVL.